Presented here are 24 T cell receptor beta chains from one specimen sequenced in a study of vaccination effects on CD4 cells after COVID-19 (dated by TCRdb to about 2022). To identify antigen-specific CD4+ T cell clonotypes by their expansion, the ViraFEST assay first stimulated PBMC with viral peptide pools and then applied TCR sequencing. After around 10 days of culture, CD4+ T cells were isolated with the EasySep CD4+ T cell isolation kit. Each participant got two doses of an mRNA SARS-CoV-2 vaccine, either BNT162b2 or mRNA-1273. The library was built by means of the immunoSEQ multiplex PCR assay. Held by TCRdb, this immuneACCESS table contains in-frame sequences only and omits some clones. Under half of the omission traces to an unresolved V gene where checked; the cause of the rest is unknown. Counted in this sample were some 15,000 clones; about 80% of them appeared once. Approximately 20% of the sample is in the top ten clones.

No antigen is known for these receptors. This material consisted of CD4+ T cells from PBMCs cultured with HCoV-NL63 spike peptides, taken after COVID-19 vaccination. Explained via the paper, the cell subset or site label denotes: HCoV-NL63 spike overlapping peptide pool stimulation. The receptor set was obtained from a human donor who received a COVID-19 vaccine.

J is TRBJ2-5 and V is TRBV5-4; D tentatively fits TRBD1 or TRBD2 (5 bases each). Germline CDR1 SGHNT, CDR2 YYREEE (reference sequence). Between the trimmed V and J ends, which lost 5 bases and 0 bases, there was a span of 14 bases. The length of the CDR3 is 15 residues. As DNA, the CDR3 is TGTGCCAGCAGTAGCCGGGACCCCTACCAAGAGACCCAGTACTTC. Its translation: CASSSRDPYQETQYF. Full variable domain (remainder filled in from reference TRBV5-4 and TRBJ2-5): ETGVTQSPTHLIKTRGQQVTLRCSSQSGHNTVSWYQQALGQGPQFIFQYYREEENGRGNFPPRFSGLQFPNYSSELNVNALELDDSALYLCASSSRDPYQETQYFGPGTRLLVL.

This clone was counted only a few times. This chain links TRBV6-5 with TRBJ1-5, with a tentative D call TRBD1 (6 bases). CDR1 is MNHEY and CDR2 is SVGAGI in the germline V gene. CDR3 size: 13 residues. V lost 6 bases and J 7 bases, leaving 13 bases between the germline ends. The CDR3 spells CASRSDSPQPQHF. The CDR3 coding sequence is TGTGCCAGCAGATCGGACAGTCCCCAGCCCCAGCATTTT.

The chain combines TRBV7-2 with TRBJ1-1, with D tentatively TRBD1 (6 bases). V shed 7 bases and J shed 2 bases, with 14 bases lying between them. Germline CDR1 is SGHTA and CDR2 is FQGNSA. The CDR3 length is 14 residues. The CDR3 sequence: CASNRRQENTEAFF. CDR3 DNA: TGTGCCAGCAACCGCCGACAGGAAAACACTGAAGCTTTCTTT.

With regard to this clone: Other DNA sequences in the same sample also yield this CDR3. The rearrangement uses TRBV18 and TRBJ2-5, with D possibly TRBD1 on 6 matching bases. The V end was cut by 3 bases, the J end by 5 bases, with 10 bases between. Per the germline V gene, CDR1 is KGHSH and CDR2 is LQKENI. The CDR3 has 13 amino acids. CDR3 in amino acids: CASSPSGVETQYF. The CDR3 DNA follows: TGTGCCAGCTCACCCTCAGGGGTTGAGACCCAGTACTTC.

The chain joins TRBV5-1 to TRBJ2-2; TRBD2 aligns across 7 bases. With 5 bases clipped from V and 1 base from J, the junction kept 5 bases outside the gene matches. The CDR3 has 15 residues. CDR1 and CDR2 from the germline V gene are SGHRS and YFSETQ. The CDR3: CASRLWGGNTGELFF. As DNA, the CDR3 is TGCGCCAGCAGGCTATGGGGGGGGAACACCGGGGAGCTGTTTTTT.

The CDR3 DNA follows: TGCGCCAGCAGCCAAGAAGGGACAGTCGATCAGCCCCAGCATTTT. It yields the protein CASSQEGTVDQPQHF. The V gene is TRBV4-1, the J gene TRBJ1-5; 7 positions agree with TRBD1. The CDR3 runs 15 residues. Germline CDR1 MGHRA, CDR2 YSYEKL. V gave up 0 bases and J gave up 5 bases; unmatched junction bases: 4.

V gene TRBV19 combines with J gene TRBJ1-2, with a weak D call TRBD1 (6 bases). This CDR3 comprises 15 residues. CDR1 and CDR2 from the germline V gene are LNHDA and SQIVND (reference sequence). V was shortened by 3 bases and J by 2 bases, with 13 bases between the two germline ends. The CDR3: CASSMSRGANYGYTF. In nucleotides, the CDR3 is TGTGCCAGTAGTATGTCCCGGGGGGCGAACTATGGCTACACCTTC.

The V call is TRBV19, the J call TRBJ2-6, with TRBD2 matching 7 bases. Per germline, CDR1 LNHDA and CDR2 SQIVND (reference sequence). The V gene end was trimmed by 3 bases and the J gene end by 2 bases; junction bases not matched to a gene: 1. The CDR3 extends over 15 amino acids. The CDR3 DNA reads as TGTGCCAGTAGTATTCGGGGGGCTGGGGCCAACGTCCTGACTTTC. Its translation: CASSIRGAGANVLTF.

The CDR3 reads CASSQGGGTGLYEQYF. CDR3 sequence (DNA): TGCGCCAGCAGCCAAGGGGGGGGGACAGGGCTCTACGAGCAGTACTTC. This chain uses TRBV4-1 with TRBJ2-7; 9 bases fit TRBD1. The CDR3 spans 16 residues. Germline V gene lookup returns CDR1 MGHRA and CDR2 YSYEKL. Trimming cost V 1 base and J 3 bases; bases outside gene matches: 7.

The chain recombines TRBV28 with TRBJ2-1, with D possibly being TRBD1 (6 bases). V was pared by 3 bases and J by 3 bases, with 30 bases between. The CDR3 totals 21 residues. Germline V gives CDR1 MDHEN, CDR2 SYDVKM. CDR3 amino acids: CASSFPGERVPVHRFYNEQFF. In DNA form, the CDR3 reads TGTGCCAGCAGTTTCCCAGGGGAACGGGTTCCCGTGCACCGTTTCTACAATGAGCAGTTCTTC. The full variable domain, its missing parts supplied by reference TRBV28 and TRBJ2-1, is DVKVTQSSRYLVKRTGEKVFLECVQDMDHENMFWYRQDPGLGLRLIYFSYDVKMKEKGDIPEGYSVSREKKERFSLILESASTNQTSMYLCASSFPGERVPVHRFYNEQFFGPGTRLTVL.

The chain has TRBV14 and TRBJ1-1, with unresolved D. Looked up from germline, CDR1 is SGHDN and CDR2 is FVKESK. CDR3 length equals 13 residues. Trimming removed 1 base at V and 8 bases at J, with 11 bases between. The CDR3 region has the DNA TGTGCCAGCAGCCAAGCCCCAAGGAGAGAAGCTTTCTTT. Amino acids: CASSQAPRREAFF.

V is TRBV24-1 and J is TRBJ2-7, with D unresolved. The germline gives CDR1 KGHDR, CDR2 SFDVKD. The V end lost 9 bases, the J end lost 0 bases, and 17 bases lay between the germline ends. This CDR3 comprises 15 residues. The CDR3 sequence: CATRPPQGISYEQYF. CDR3 sequence (DNA): TGTGCCACCCGCCCCCCCCAAGGTATCTCCTACGAGCAGTACTTC.

The chain uses TRBV15 and TRBJ2-2; D gene uncertain. V dropped 2 bases and J dropped 5 bases, with 18 bases sitting between them. The CDR3 totals 17 residues. Germline CDR1 reads LNHNV; CDR2 reads YYDKDF (reference sequence). This chain's CDR3 is CATSRRPPSTETGELFF. The CDR3 DNA follows: TGTGCCACCAGCAGAAGGCCCCCCTCAACGGAGACCGGGGAGCTGTTTTTT.

The V and J genes are TRBV7-2 and TRBJ2-3; 10 nucleotides match TRBD2. From germline, CDR1 is SGHTA and CDR2 FQGNSA. V shed 5 bases, J shed 10 bases, and the junction held 18 bases outside the gene matches. The CDR3 length is 17 residues. The CDR3 DNA reads as TGTGCCAGCAGCCCGTGGGGTAGCGGGAGGAACGCCTCCCCGCAGTATTTT. Translation: CASSPWGSGRNASPQYF.

The gene calls are TRBV9 and TRBJ2-1; D gene unclear. Germline CDR1 reads SGDLS; CDR2 reads YYNGEE. Trimming stripped 0 bases from V and 2 bases from J, with 9 bases between. This CDR3 region has 15 residues. CDR3 DNA: TGTGCCAGCAGCGTAGCAGAGGCGACCTACAATGAGCAGTTCTTC. Its protein product is CASSVAEATYNEQFF.

J is TRBJ1-5 and V is TRBV6-2 or TRBV6-3; 9 nucleotides line up with TRBD1. This CDR3 has 15 amino acids. Trimming cost V 3 bases and J 7 bases; bases outside gene matches: 7. CDR1 is MNHEY and CDR2 is SVGEGT in the germline V gene. The CDR3 reads CASSYPGTGNQPQHF. Written as DNA, the CDR3 is TGTGCCAGCAGTTATCCCGGGACAGGGAACCAGCCCCAGCATTTT.

The chain carries TRBV5-5 and TRBJ2-1; 9 positions agree with TRBD1. This CDR3 is 17 amino acids long. Looked up from germline, CDR1 is SGHKS and CDR2 is YYEKEE (reference sequence). The trim removed 4 bases at V and 5 bases at J, leaving 13 bases unmatched. This chain's CDR3 is CASSPISGQGLDNEQFF. CDR3 nucleotides: TGTGCCAGCAGCCCGATTTCGGGACAGGGCTTGGACAATGAGCAGTTCTTC.

This chain uses TRBV28 with TRBJ2-3, with 12 bases fitting TRBD1. This CDR3 has 17 residues. The J segment lost 7 bases and the V segment lost 6 bases, leaving 14 bases of the junction unmatched. Germline V gene sequence: CDR1 MDHEN, CDR2 SYDVKM. The CDR3 reads CASRPPGQGAGRHTQYF. DNA of the CDR3: TGTGCCAGCAGACCCCCGGGACAGGGGGCGGGTAGGCATACGCAGTATTTT.

V usage is TRBV15 and J usage is TRBJ1-3; 8 positions match TRBD1. V lost 1 base, J lost 1 base, and 3 bases stayed unmatched. Germline V lookup: CDR1 LNHNV, CDR2 YYDKDF (reference sequence). The CDR3 has 16 residues. In DNA, the CDR3 is TGTGCCACCAGCAGAGCGGACAGGGTATCTGGAAACACCATATATTTT. As protein: CATSRADRVSGNTIYF.

As DNA, the CDR3 is TGTGCCAGTAGTATTCAGCGGGAGTTAGGGAATACGCAGTATTTT. Residues: CASSIQRELGNTQYF. The chain joins TRBV19 to TRBJ2-3, with 8 nucleotides matching TRBD2. The CDR3 contains 15 residues. From germline, CDR1 is LNHDA and CDR2 SQIVND (reference sequence). With 3 bases clipped from V and 7 bases from J, the junction kept 9 bases outside the gene matches.

This clone was detected once. V gene TRBV7-8 combines with J gene TRBJ1-3; D not certain. CDR1 and CDR2 from the germline V gene are SGHVS and FQNEAQ. CDR3 length equals 15 residues. The ends were cut back, 5 bases at V and 8 bases at J, with 19 bases in the middle. The CDR3 loop is CASSEQPPPGDTIYF. As DNA, the CDR3 is TGTGCCAGCAGCGAACAACCGCCCCCCGGGGACACCATATATTTT.

The V gene is TRBV20-1, the J gene TRBJ2-3; D may be TRBD1 (6 bases). There are 13 residues in the CDR3. Trimming cost V 3 bases and J 0 bases, with 7 bases left between them. The V gene's germline CDR1 is DFQATT and CDR2 SNEGSKA (reference sequence). The CDR3 nucleotides read TGCAGTGCTAGTCAGGGGAGCACAGATACGCAGTATTTT. It codes for CSASQGSTDTQYF.

The chain couples TRBV18 to TRBJ2-1, with 12 bases that match TRBD2. V lost 3 bases and J lost 8; bases outside the gene matches: 8. Germline lookup yields CDR1 KGHSH and CDR2 LQKENI. The CDR3 sequence is 16 residues long. CDR3 nucleotides: TGTGCCAGCTCACCGAACCTAGCGGGAGGGCCAGATGAGCAGTTCTTC. Amino acids: CASSPNLAGGPDEQFF.

This clone appeared a single time. The V call is TRBV9, the J call TRBJ2-3, with 7 bases identical to TRBD1. This CDR3 has 15 residues. J was trimmed by 2 bases and V by 5 bases; bases with no gene match: 8. Per germline, CDR1 SGDLS and CDR2 YYNGEE. The CDR3 DNA reads as TGTGCCAGCAGTCTACAGGGGTCATCCACAGATACGCAGTATTTT. Translated, it gives CASSLQGSSTDTQYF. The complete variable domain, with remaining parts taken from reference TRBV9 and TRBJ2-3, reads DSGVTQTPKHLITATGQRVTLRCSPRSGDLSVYWYQQSLDQGLQFLIQYYNGEERAKGNILERFSAQQFPDLHSELNLSSLELGDSALYFCASSLQGSSTDTQYFGPGTRLTVL.